Below are 23 T cell receptor beta chains sequenced from a single sample in a study of T cells in women clearing cervical HPV infection. Measured with immunoSEQ multiplex PCR; TCRdb has only the in-frame clones, and not every one. The sample is made up of around 41,000 clones, and the top ten hold less than 8.5% of it. Sequencing used blood buffy coat. The receptors were sampled from a woman between 18 and 70 years old with a cervical HPV16 infection that either progressed to CIN3+ or cleared (not recorded which).

Details on this clone: The read comes to an end 3 residues before the CDR3 does, leaving the germline J gene to fill in the end. The V and J genes are TRBV2 and TRBJ2-5; TRBD1 aligns across 7 bases. This CDR3 is built from 14 residues. Germline CDR1 is SNHLY and CDR2 is FYNNEI. Trimming removed 6 bases from V and 3 bases from J; junction bases left unmatched: 7. CDR3 sequence reads: CASRMTGPKETQYF. The sequenced part of the CDR3 DNA is TGTGCCAGCAGGATGACAGGGCCAAAAGAGACC.

Notes on this clone: The missing CDR3 end, 3 residues past where the read stops, is filled in from the germline J gene. V gene TRBV30 combines with J gene TRBJ2-2; 8 nucleotides agree with TRBD2. J was trimmed by 7 bases and V by 3 bases; bases with no gene match: 4. CDR3 length: 13 amino acids. Germline V gene data show CDR1 as GTSNPN and CDR2 as SVGIG (reference sequence). The CDR3 bases that were read are TGTGCCTGGAGCCTCGGGGGGGGCGGGGAG. This translates into CAWSLGGGGE. The entire CDR3 reads CAWSLGGGGELFF.

Concerning this clone: The CDR3 end lies 3 residues beyond the end of the read and is filled in from the germline J gene. This chain connects TRBV29-1 to TRBJ2-1; TRBD1 aligns across 9 bases. CDR3 length equals 13 residues. Germline loops: CDR1 SQVTM, CDR2 ANQGSEA. V lost 3 bases to trimming and J lost 4 bases; unmatched junction nucleotides: 1. Here the CDR3 reads CSVEGTGYNEQFF. CDR3 DNA, as far as it was read: TGCAGCGTTGAGGGGACAGGGTACAATGAG.

About this clone: The sequenced fragment ends 3 residues before the CDR3 boundary, so the rest is inferred from the germline J gene. The chain links TRBV23-1 to TRBJ1-3; a possible D gene is TRBD1 (5 bases). TRBV23-1 is filed as an ORF, its function uncertain. CDR3 length: 16 residues. The V end was cut by 6 bases, the J end by 5 bases, with 20 bases between. CDR3 bases read: TGCGCCAGCAGACAGTCCGTCCCACAGGACCGAAACACC. Translated, it gives CASRQSVPQDRNT. The full CDR3 sequence reads CASRQSVPQDRNTIYF.

A remark on this clone: The read is 3 residues too short to cover the CDR3 end, so that end is filled in from the germline J gene. This rearrangement joins TRBV14 to TRBJ2-5; TRBD1 matches at 7 bases. Germline loops: CDR1 SGHDN, CDR2 FVKESK. The CDR3 sequence is 15 residues long. V dropped 3 bases and J dropped 4; count of bases not matched to a gene: 8. The CDR3 protein is CASSHAGTASETQYF. The sequenced part of the CDR3 DNA is TGTGCCAGCAGCCATGCCGGGACAGCGTCAGAGACC.

A word on this clone: The CDR3 end is not reached by the read, which stops 3 residues before it; the germline J gene fills it in. The chain combines TRBV9 with TRBJ1-1; 7 bases fit TRBD1. J lost 0 bases, V lost 1 base, and 3 bases had no gene match. The CDR3 is 15 amino acids. The germline V gene encodes CDR1 SGDLS and CDR2 YYNGEE. The sequenced part of the CDR3 DNA is TGTGCCAGCAGCGTATTGGGACAGATGAACACTGAA. Protein sequence: CASSVLGQMNTE. The full CDR3 is CASSVLGQMNTEAFF.

A word on this clone: The DNA ends 3 residues before the CDR3 does, and the rest of the CDR3 is filled in from the germline J gene. The chain employs TRBV20-1 and TRBJ2-1; D possibly corresponds to TRBD2 (6 bases). Trimming removed 5 bases from V and 7 bases from J, with 21 bases in between. The CDR3 runs 15 residues. Germline loops: CDR1 DFQATT, CDR2 SNEGSKA (reference sequence). The DNA read from the CDR3 is TGCAGTGCTTTTGCCCCCCGGGGAGGCGATAATGAG. Protein product: CSAFAPRGGDNE. The full CDR3 protein is CSAFAPRGGDNEQFF.

The CDR3 bases that were read are TGCAGTGCTAGGCCGGACACGGCTGAAAAA. This translates into CSARPDTAEK. The whole CDR3 sequence is CSARPDTAEKLFF. This chain joins TRBV20-1 and TRBJ1-4; the D gene is possibly TRBD1 (5 bases). The DNA ends 3 residues before the CDR3 does, and the rest of the CDR3 is filled in from the germline J gene. The CDR3 has 13 amino acids. V was trimmed by 3 bases and J by 7 bases, leaving 12 bases between them. CDR1 DFQATT and CDR2 SNEGSKA come from the germline V gene (reference sequence).

Regarding this clone: The read stops 3 residues short of the end of the CDR3; the missing end is completed from the germline J gene. The chain combines TRBV6-1 with TRBJ1-4; D gene uncertain. Germline CDR1 is MNHNS and CDR2 is SASEGT. V was pared by 2 bases and J by 4 bases, with 11 bases between. CDR3 size: 15 residues. CDR3 DNA, as far as it was read: TGTGCCAGCAGTGAATCGGCGGGGAATAATGAAAAA. Translating it yields CASSESAGNNEK. The whole CDR3 is CASSESAGNNEKLFF.

CDR3 bases read: TGTGCCAGCAGTGGAGAGCGAGGCAATCAGCCC. Protein product: CASSGERGNQP. The complete CDR3 protein is CASSGERGNQPQHF. This chain uses TRBV2 with TRBJ1-5; D uncertain. The CDR3 extends 3 residues past the end of the read, so its final part is completed from the germline J gene. The CDR3 extends over 14 amino acids. Trimming removed 4 bases at V and 2 bases at J, with 9 bases between. Germline values: CDR1 SNHLY, CDR2 FYNNEI.

Regarding this clone: The CDR3 end lies 3 residues beyond the end of the read and is filled in from the germline J gene. The chain joins TRBV5-1 to TRBJ2-5; TRBD1 aligns across 8 bases. There are 14 residues in the CDR3. CDR1 and CDR2 (germline): SGHRS, YFSETQ. V shed 6 bases, J shed 5 bases, and the junction held 9 bases outside the gene matches. This chain's CDR3 is CASNPDRGDETQYF. The covered CDR3 bases are TGCGCCAGCAACCCCGACAGGGGTGATGAGACC.

In the case of this clone: The CDR3 goes on 3 residues after the read ends, and that part is filled in from the germline J gene. The chain is built from TRBV29-1 and TRBJ1-2; the D gene is possibly TRBD1 (5 bases). The CDR3 is 12 residues long. In germline, CDR1 is SQVTM, CDR2 ANQGSEA. The DNA read from the CDR3 is TGCAGCGTTCCCGGGAGAAAGGGGGGC. Residues: CSVPGRKGG. The whole CDR3 protein reads CSVPGRKGGYTF.

To note about this clone: The read ends 3 residues early relative to the CDR3; the germline J gene fills the gap. This chain uses TRBV30 with TRBJ2-3; 10 bases align to TRBD2. CDR1 GTSNPN and CDR2 SVGIG come from the germline V gene (reference sequence). The CDR3 loop spans 15 amino acids. The V and J ends lost 3 bases and 6 bases, in that order; junction bases with no gene match: 9. The CDR3 DNA, read in part, is TGTGCCTGGAGCCGAGCGGGGGGGTCCTTGGATACG. Its protein product is CAWSRAGGSLDT. In full, the CDR3 reads CAWSRAGGSLDTQYF.

With respect to this clone: The read terminates 3 residues before the CDR3 end, so the remaining end is supplied by the germline J gene. The V and J genes are TRBV5-1 and TRBJ2-5, with a tentative D call TRBD1 (6 bases). The V gene lost 3 bases and the J gene lost 1 base, with 10 bases spanning the gap. The CDR3 extends over 14 amino acids. The germline gives CDR1 SGHRS, CDR2 YFSETQ. The part of the CDR3 DNA that was read is TGCGCCAGCAGCTCACAGGGCCTCCAAGAGACC. Translating it yields CASSSQGLQET. Given in full, the CDR3 is CASSSQGLQETQYF.

Concerning this clone: From the germline J gene comes the end of the CDR3, since the read stops 3 residues before it. This sequence joins TRBV5-1 and TRBJ2-6, with TRBD1 as a possible D gene (5 bases). Per germline, CDR1 SGHRS and CDR2 YFSETQ. The length of the CDR3 is 16 residues. V dropped 0 bases and J dropped 0 bases, with 7 bases sitting between them. Partial CDR3 DNA: TGCGCCAGCAGCTTGGAGGGGAACTCTGGGGCCAACGTC. This sequence encodes CASSLEGNSGANV. The complete CDR3 reads CASSLEGNSGANVLTF.

Regarding this clone: The DNA ends 3 residues before the CDR3 does, and the rest of the CDR3 is filled in from the germline J gene. The V and J genes are TRBV5-8 and TRBJ2-3, with D perhaps matching TRBD1 (5 bases). Germline V gene data show CDR1 as SGHTS and CDR2 as YDEGEE. Deletions cut 1 base from V and 1 base from J, with 7 bases between. The CDR3 is 14 amino acids. The CDR3 protein is CASSLRGRTDTQYF. CDR3 bases read: TGTGCCAGCAGCTTGAGGGGCCGCACAGATACG.

For this clone: The CDR3 goes on 3 residues after the read ends, and that part is filled in from the germline J gene. This chain uses TRBV20-1 with TRBJ1-2; D is ambiguous. The V and J ends lost 5 bases and 0 bases respectively, with 10 bases between them. The CDR3 is made up of 13 amino acids. Germline CDR1 reads DFQATT; CDR2 reads SNEGSKA (reference sequence). CDR3 region: CSAFDTSNYGYTF. The sequenced CDR3 bases are TGCAGTGCTTTTGACACTTCTAACTATGGC.

For this clone: The read ends 3 residues shy of where the CDR3 ends; the end is completed using the germline J gene. This chain links TRBV12-3 or TRBV12-4 with TRBJ1-1, with D possibly matching TRBD1 (6 bases). The length of the CDR3 is 15 residues. V shed 2 bases and J shed 6 bases, with 16 bases lying between them. CDR3 region: CASSLRGALYPEAFF. The CDR3 DNA, read in part, is TGTGCCAGCAGTTTACGGGGGGCGCTGTACCCTGAA.

Details on this clone: The read finishes 3 residues shy of the CDR3 end, and the germline J gene is used to complete it. This sequence joins TRBV28 and TRBJ1-5; maybe TRBD1 (5 bases). The CDR3 length is 15 residues. Germline assignment: CDR1 MDHEN and CDR2 SYDVKM. The germline V and J ends were trimmed by 4 bases and 1 base, with 11 bases remaining between them. Incomplete CDR3 DNA: TGTGCCAGCAGTTCAGGGAGCAAGAGCAATCAGCCC. This translates into CASSSGSKSNQP. The whole CDR3 protein reads CASSSGSKSNQPQHF.

Notes on this clone: The read halts 3 residues ahead of the CDR3 end, with the missing end drawn from the germline J gene. J is TRBJ1-5 and V is TRBV28; 9 bases match TRBD1. The germline V gene encodes CDR1 MDHEN and CDR2 SYDVKM. The CDR3 covers 15 residues. The junction had 7 bases not matched to a gene; V was cut back by 4 bases and J by 6 bases. The sequenced part of the CDR3 DNA is TGTGCCAGCAGTTCACCGGGACAGGGTTCTCAGCCC. As protein: CASSSPGQGSQP. The whole CDR3 is CASSSPGQGSQPQHF.

On this clone: The CDR3 is cut off 3 residues early in the read; its end comes from the germline J gene. This chain joins TRBV20-1 and TRBJ2-1, with D possibly matching TRBD1 (5 bases). V dropped 6 bases and J dropped 4 bases, with 19 bases sitting between them. CDR1 DFQATT and CDR2 SNEGSKA come from the germline V gene (reference sequence). CDR3 length: 15 amino acids. The CDR3 is CSAWTIGPTYNEQFF. The sequenced CDR3 bases are TGCAGTGCGTGGACAATCGGGCCAACTTACAATGAG.

Points on this clone: The read terminates 3 residues before the CDR3 end, so the remaining end is supplied by the germline J gene. The chain carries TRBV2 and TRBJ2-7, with 10 bases aligning to TRBD1. CDR1 and CDR2 from the germline V gene are SNHLY and FYNNEI. The CDR3 runs to 15 residues. J was trimmed by 6 bases and V by 3 bases; bases with no gene match: 8. Partial CDR3 DNA: TGTGCCAGCAGTGATCCGGGACAGGGGTTGGCCGAG. Translation: CASSDPGQGLAE. The entire CDR3 reads CASSDPGQGLAEQYF.

Comments on this clone: The DNA ends 3 residues before the CDR3 does, and the rest of the CDR3 is filled in from the germline J gene. This chain connects TRBV5-1 to TRBJ2-1, with D hard to call. The CDR3 is 16 residues long. V dropped 3 bases and J dropped 0 bases, with 13 bases sitting between them. Germline V gene sequence: CDR1 SGHRS, CDR2 YFSETQ. CDR3 DNA, as far as it was read: TGCGCCAGCAGCTCTATCGGCGGCAGCTCCTACAATGAG. Residues: CASSSIGGSSYNE. The whole CDR3 protein is CASSSIGGSSYNEQFF.